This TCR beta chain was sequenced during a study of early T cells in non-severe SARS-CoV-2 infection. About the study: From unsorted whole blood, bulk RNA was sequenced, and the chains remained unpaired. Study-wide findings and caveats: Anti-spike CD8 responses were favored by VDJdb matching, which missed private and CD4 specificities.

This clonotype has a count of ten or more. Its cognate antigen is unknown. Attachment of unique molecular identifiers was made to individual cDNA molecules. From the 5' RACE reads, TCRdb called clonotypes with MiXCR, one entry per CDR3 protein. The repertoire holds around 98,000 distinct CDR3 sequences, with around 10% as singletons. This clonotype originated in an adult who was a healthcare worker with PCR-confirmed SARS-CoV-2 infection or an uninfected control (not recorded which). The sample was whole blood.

The CDR3 here is CASRTGGENEKLFF. CDR3 sequence (DNA): TGTGCCAGCAGGACAGGCGGAGAGAATGAAAAACTGTTTTTT. The chain uses TRBV2 and TRBJ1-4, with a weak D call TRBD1 (6 bases). Per the germline V gene, CDR1 is SNHLY and CDR2 is FYNNEI. This CDR3 region has 14 residues. V was cut by 6 bases and J by 5 bases, with 13 bases left in between.